The 9 T cell receptor beta chains below come from one sample, sequenced in a study of spatial heterogeneity in lung cancer. Regarding time point: sample taken at primary tumor resection. Unsorted samples of tumor, nontumor lung or frozen PBMC had their whole RNA sequenced. TCRdb fed the 5' RACE reads into MiXCR, producing one record per CDR3 protein. The sample holds 82,000 or so distinct CDR3 sequences, around 12% seen once. The starting material was PBMCs, obtained at surgery. These receptors were collected from a male donor with early-stage non-small cell lung cancer.

This clonotype showed up just a few times. This chain joins TRBV23-1 and TRBJ1-5, with no clear D. TRBV23-1 is classed as an ORF, of uncertain function. The CDR3 totals 15 residues. V lost 6 bases to trimming and J lost 4 bases, with 16 bases between them. The CDR3 DNA reads as TGCGCCAGCAGGAATAGGACGGCAAAGAATCAGCCCCAGCATTTT. Amino acids: CASRNRTAKNQPQHF.

This clonotype has a handful of counts. CDR3: CASNLPLGGQETQYF. Here the CDR3 DNA reads TGTGCCAGCAACCTCCCCCTCGGGGGCCAAGAGACCCAGTACTTC. The chain is built from TRBV6-1 and TRBJ2-5, with D maybe TRBD2 (6 bases). Germline-derived CDR1 and CDR2 are MNHNS and SASEGT. Deletions cut 7 bases from V and 1 base from J, with 16 bases between. The CDR3 sequence is 15 residues long.

This clonotype was seen more than once but under ten times. The chain links TRBV5-4 to TRBJ2-1, with 7 nucleotides matching TRBD1. This CDR3 is built from 16 residues. The V segment lost 0 bases and the J segment 7 bases; nucleotides outside the gene matches: 10. From germline, CDR1 is SGHNT and CDR2 YYREEE (reference sequence). The CDR3 region is CASSLAQGVTLNEQFF. The CDR3 region has the DNA TGTGCCAGCAGCTTGGCCCAGGGGGTCACCCTAAATGAGCAGTTCTTC.

The chain carries TRBV4-1 and TRBJ2-3; TRBD2 matches 8 bases. The germline CDR1 and CDR2 sequences are MGHRA and YSYEKL. The V segment lost 9 bases and the J segment 4 bases; nucleotides outside the gene matches: 6. This CDR3 is 13 amino acids long. DNA for the CDR3: TGCGCCAGTTATAGCGGGATGGCAGATACGCAGTATTTT. Protein sequence: CASYSGMADTQYF.

The chain joins TRBV4-2 to TRBJ2-2; 7 nucleotides align to TRBD1. Germline loops: CDR1 LGHNA, CDR2 YNFKEQ. Germline trimming cut 2 bases from V and 9 bases from J; bases unmatched to any gene: 9. The CDR3 spans 15 residues. DNA for the CDR3: TGTGCCAGCAGCCAAAGGACAGGTCTCCCAAGGGAGCTGTTTTTT. It codes for CASSQRTGLPRELFF.

The J gene is TRBJ1-2, the V gene TRBV19; D gene ambiguous. Germline assignment: CDR1 LNHDA and CDR2 SQIVND (reference sequence). The CDR3 covers 14 residues. Trimming removed 3 bases at V and 3 bases at J, with 11 bases between. DNA for the CDR3: TGTGCCAGTAGTATTGGTGACTTTTACTATGGCTACACCTTC. This translates into CASSIGDFYYGYTF.

This clonotype has a handful of counts. The chain combines TRBV11-1 with TRBJ2-5; TRBD2 aligns across 8 bases. The CDR3 length is 17 residues. The V gene's germline CDR1 is SGHAT and CDR2 FQDESV (reference sequence). Trimming took 3 bases from V and 1 from J; bases not matched to a gene: 10. The DNA of the CDR3 is TGTGCCAGCAGCTTCAGCGGGGGTTCCGGCGGCCAAGAGACCCAGTACTTC. Residues: CASSFSGGSGGQETQYF. The full variable domain, in which reference TRBV11-1 and TRBJ2-5 provide the parts outside the CDR3, is EAEVAQSPRYKITEKSQAVAFWCDPISGHATLYWYRQILGQGPELLVQFQDESVVDDSQLPKDRFSAERLKGVDSTLKIQPAELGDSAMYLCASSFSGGSGGQETQYFGPGTRLLVL.

This clonotype showed up just a few times. The gene calls are TRBV25-1 and TRBJ2-7, with D perhaps matching TRBD2 (5 bases). This CDR3 comprises 14 residues. CDR1 MGHDK and CDR2 SYGVNS come from the germline V gene. The V gene lost 6 bases and the J gene lost 5 bases, with 17 bases spanning the gap. CDR3: CASSLQDFPNEQYF. The CDR3 region has the DNA TGTGCCAGCAGCCTCCAGGACTTCCCCAACGAGCAGTACTTC.

This clonotype was seen ten or more times. This chain joins TRBV20-1 and TRBJ2-1; 11 bases are a match to TRBD2. Germline loops: CDR1 DFQATT, CDR2 SNEGSKA (reference sequence). The CDR3 length is 16 residues. Germline trimming cut 0 bases from V and 7 bases from J; bases unmatched to any gene: 8. The chain's CDR3 is CSAREGSGRVRNEQFF. In DNA, the CDR3 is TGCAGTGCTAGAGAGGGTAGCGGGAGGGTTAGAAATGAGCAGTTCTTC.